This T cell receptor beta chain was documented in a study of T cell responses to AZD1222 COVID-19 vaccine. Points from the study as a whole: Among those given AZD1222, only six were seropositive at baseline. Donors were largely white British and mainly female; clonal diversity was possibly underestimated.

Libraries were prepared by immunoSEQ multiplex PCR; TCRdb keeps only in-frame clonotypes and omits some of them. The sample gives under 170,000 clones, roughly 90% of which show up once; approximately 3.6% is in the top ten. Notes on this clone: Its antigen is unidentified.

This CDR3 has 17 amino acids. Sequencing was performed on peripheral blood, taken 28 days after the second AZD1222 dose. V and J are TRBV12-1 and TRBJ1-6; the tabulated D call, TRBD1, remains unverified against the DNA. TRBV12-1 is a pseudogene segment. The TCR comes from an adult who received the AZD1222 COVID-19 vaccine. The CDR3 DNA follows: TGTGCCAGCATCCCCCGGGGCTCGGGACAGTATAATTCACCCCTCCACTTT. The encoded protein is CASIPRGSGQYNSPLHF.